The subject of this entry is one T cell receptor beta chain. A read error is likely here: a far larger clone is one base away. The data belong to a study of shared clonotypes between healthy human individuals. Background on the study: Per donor, CD8 memory used one plate, CD8 naive used two, CD4 memory used three and CD4 naive used three.

TCRdb's table, derived via immunoSEQ multiplex PCR, lists solely in-frame clones and lacks some. The profile shows approximately 980,000 clones, 76% of them singletons. The origin of this receptor is a man aged 18 to 35 in good health. Material for sequencing was memory CD4+ T cells sorted from blood. Noted subset: CD45RA-negative fraction.

CDR3 sequence: CASSLDDVGGYNSSLHF. The CDR3 nucleotides are TGTGCCAGCAGCTTAGATGATGTAGGCGGTTATAATTCATCCCTCCACTTT. The J gene is TRBJ1-6, the V gene TRBV11-3; no clear D gene. The CDR3 is 17 amino acids. The germline V gene has CDR1 SGHNT and CDR2 YENEEA. The variable domain in full, with the rest retrieved from reference TRBV11-3 and TRBJ1-6, is EAGVVQSPRYKIIEKKQPVAFWCNPISGHNTLYWYLQNLGQGPELLIRYENEEAVDDSQLPKDRFSAERLKGVDSTLKIQPAELGDSAVYLCASSLDDVGGYNSSLHFGNGTRLTVT.